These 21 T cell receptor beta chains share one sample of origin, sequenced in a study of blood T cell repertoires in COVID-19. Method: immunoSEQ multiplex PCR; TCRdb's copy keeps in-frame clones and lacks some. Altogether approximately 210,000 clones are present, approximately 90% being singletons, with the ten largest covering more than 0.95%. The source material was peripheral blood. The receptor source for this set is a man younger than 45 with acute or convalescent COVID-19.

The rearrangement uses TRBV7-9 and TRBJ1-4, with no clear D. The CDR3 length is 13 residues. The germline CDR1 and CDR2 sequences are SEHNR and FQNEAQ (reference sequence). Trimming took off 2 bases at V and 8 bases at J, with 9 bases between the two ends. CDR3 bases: TGTGCCAGCAGCTTAATCGTGGGCGAAAAACTGTTTTTT. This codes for CASSLIVGEKLFF.

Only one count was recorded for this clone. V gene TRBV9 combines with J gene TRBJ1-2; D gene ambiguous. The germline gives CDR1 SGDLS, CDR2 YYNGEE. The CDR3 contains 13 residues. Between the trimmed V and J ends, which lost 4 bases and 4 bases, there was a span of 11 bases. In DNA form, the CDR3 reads TGTGCCAGCAGCCCCTGGCCCGCCTATGGCTACACCTTC. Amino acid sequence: CASSPWPAYGYTF.

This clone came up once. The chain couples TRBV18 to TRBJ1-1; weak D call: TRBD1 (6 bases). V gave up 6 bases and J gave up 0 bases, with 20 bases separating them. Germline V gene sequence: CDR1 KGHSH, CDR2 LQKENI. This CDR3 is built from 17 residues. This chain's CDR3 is CASSPIRDGDMNTEAFF. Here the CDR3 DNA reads TGTGCCAGCTCTCCGATTCGGGACGGGGACATGAACACTGAAGCTTTCTTT. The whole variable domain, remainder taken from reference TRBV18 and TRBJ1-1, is NAGVMQNPRHLVRRRGQEARLRCSPMKGHSHVYWYRQLPEEGLKFMVYLQKENIIDESGMPKERFSAEFPKEGPSILRIQQVVRGDSAAYFCASSPIRDGDMNTEAFFGQGTRLTVV.

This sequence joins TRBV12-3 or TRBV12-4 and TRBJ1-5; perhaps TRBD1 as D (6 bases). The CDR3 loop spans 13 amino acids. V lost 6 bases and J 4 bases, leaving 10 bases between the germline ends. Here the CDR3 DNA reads TGTGCCAGCAGAACAGGGAGTAATCAGCCCCAGCATTTT. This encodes CASRTGSNQPQHF.

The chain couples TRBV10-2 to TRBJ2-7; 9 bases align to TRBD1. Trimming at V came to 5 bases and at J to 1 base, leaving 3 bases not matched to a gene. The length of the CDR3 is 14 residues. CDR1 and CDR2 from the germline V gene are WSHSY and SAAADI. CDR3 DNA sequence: TGCGCCAGCAGTATGGGACAGGGTTCCTACGAGCAGTACTTC. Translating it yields CASSMGQGSYEQYF.

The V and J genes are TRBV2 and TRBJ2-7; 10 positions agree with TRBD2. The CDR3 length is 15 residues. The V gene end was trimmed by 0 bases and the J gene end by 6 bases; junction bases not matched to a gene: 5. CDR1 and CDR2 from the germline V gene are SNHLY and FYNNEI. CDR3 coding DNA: TGTGCCAGCAGTGAAGCGGGGACTAGCGAGAGCGAGCAGTACTTC. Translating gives CASSEAGTSESEQYF. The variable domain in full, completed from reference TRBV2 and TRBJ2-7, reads EPEVTQTPSHQVTQMGQEVILRCVPISNHLYFYWYRQILGQKVEFLVSFYNNEISEKSEIFDDQFSVERPDGSNFTLKIRSTKLEDSAMYFCASSEAGTSESEQYFGPGTRLTVT.

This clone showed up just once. CDR3 sequence reads: CASSAVGLVSADTQYF. The CDR3, as DNA: TGTGCCAGCAGCGCGGTAGGACTAGTGTCGGCAGATACGCAGTATTTT. J is TRBJ2-3 and V is TRBV9, with 7 bases identical to TRBD2. Per the germline V gene, CDR1 is SGDLS and CDR2 is YYNGEE. The J segment lost 4 bases and the V segment lost 3 bases, leaving 11 bases of the junction unmatched. There are 16 residues in the CDR3.

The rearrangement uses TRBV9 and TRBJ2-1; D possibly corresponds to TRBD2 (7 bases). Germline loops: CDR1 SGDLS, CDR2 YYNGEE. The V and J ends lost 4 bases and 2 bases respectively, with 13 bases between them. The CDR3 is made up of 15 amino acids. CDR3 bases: TGTGCCAGCAGCCCATGGGGGGGGCCCTACAATGAGCAGTTCTTC. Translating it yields CASSPWGGPYNEQFF.

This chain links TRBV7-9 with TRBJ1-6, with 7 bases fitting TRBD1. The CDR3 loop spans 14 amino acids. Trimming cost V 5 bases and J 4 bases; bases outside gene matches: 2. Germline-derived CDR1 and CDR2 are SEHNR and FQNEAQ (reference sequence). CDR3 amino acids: CASSRGQYNSPLHF. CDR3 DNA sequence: TGTGCCAGCAGCCGGGGACAGTATAATTCACCCCTCCACTTT.

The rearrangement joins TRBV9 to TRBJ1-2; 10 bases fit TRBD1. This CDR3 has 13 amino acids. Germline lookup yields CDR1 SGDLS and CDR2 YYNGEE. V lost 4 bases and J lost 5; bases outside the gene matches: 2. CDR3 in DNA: TGTGCCAGCAGCCGGGACAGGGGTTATGGCTACACCTTC. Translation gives CASSRDRGYGYTF.

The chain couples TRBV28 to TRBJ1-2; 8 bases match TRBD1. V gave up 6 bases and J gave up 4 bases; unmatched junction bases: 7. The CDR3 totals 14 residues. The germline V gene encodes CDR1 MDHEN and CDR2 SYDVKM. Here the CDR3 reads CASRKQGGAYGYTF. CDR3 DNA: TGTGCCAGCAGGAAACAGGGGGGAGCCTATGGCTACACCTTC.

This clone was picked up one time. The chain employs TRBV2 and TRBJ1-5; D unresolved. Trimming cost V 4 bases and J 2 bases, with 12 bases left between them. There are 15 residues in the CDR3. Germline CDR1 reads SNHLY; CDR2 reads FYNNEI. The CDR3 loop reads CASSGYRSGNQPQHF. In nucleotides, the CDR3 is TGTGCCAGCAGTGGATATAGGAGCGGCAATCAGCCCCAGCATTTT.

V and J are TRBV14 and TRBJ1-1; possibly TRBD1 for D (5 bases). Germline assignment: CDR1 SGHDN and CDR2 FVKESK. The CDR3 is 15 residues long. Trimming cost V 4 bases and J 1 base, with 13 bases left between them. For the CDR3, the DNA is TGTGCCAGCAGCCCCCTAGACAGCTGGAACACTGAAGCTTTCTTT. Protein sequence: CASSPLDSWNTEAFF.

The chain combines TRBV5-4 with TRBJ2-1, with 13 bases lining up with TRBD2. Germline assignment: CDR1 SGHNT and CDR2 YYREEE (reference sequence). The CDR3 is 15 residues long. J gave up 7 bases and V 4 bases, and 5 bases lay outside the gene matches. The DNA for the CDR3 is TGTGCCAGCAGCCCCTGGACTAGCGGGGGTAATGAGCAGTTCTTC. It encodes CASSPWTSGGNEQFF.

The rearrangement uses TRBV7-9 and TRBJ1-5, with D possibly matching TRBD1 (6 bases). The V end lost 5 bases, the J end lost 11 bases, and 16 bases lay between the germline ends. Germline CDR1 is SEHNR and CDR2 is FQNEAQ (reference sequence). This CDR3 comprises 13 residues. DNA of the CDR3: TGTGCCAGCAGCCCTACCCAGGGGAAGACCCAGCATTTT. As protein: CASSPTQGKTQHF. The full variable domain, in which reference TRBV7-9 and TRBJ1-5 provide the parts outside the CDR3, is DTGVSQNPRHKITKRGQNVTFRCDPISEHNRLYWYRQTLGQGPEFLTYFQNEAQLEKSRLLSDRFSAERPKGSFSTLEIQRTEQGDSAMYLCASSPTQGKTQHFGDGTRLSIL.

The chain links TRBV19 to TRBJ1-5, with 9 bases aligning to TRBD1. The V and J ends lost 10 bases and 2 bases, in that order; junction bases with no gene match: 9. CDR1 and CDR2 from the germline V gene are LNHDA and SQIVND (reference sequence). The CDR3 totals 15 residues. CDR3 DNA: TGTGCCACCCATGGGACAGGGACGGGCAATCAGCCCCAGCATTTT. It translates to CATHGTGTGNQPQHF. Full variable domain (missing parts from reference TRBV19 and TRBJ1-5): DGGITQSPKYLFRKEGQNVTLSCEQNLNHDAMYWYRQDPGQGLRLIYYSQIVNDFQKGDIAEGYSVSREKKESFPLTVTSAQKNPTAFYLCATHGTGTGNQPQHFGDGTRLSIL.

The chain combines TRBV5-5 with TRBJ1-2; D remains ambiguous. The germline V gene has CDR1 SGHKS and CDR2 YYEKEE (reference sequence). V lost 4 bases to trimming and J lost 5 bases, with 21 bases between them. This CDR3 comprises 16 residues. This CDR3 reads CASSPAGRLDPYGYTF. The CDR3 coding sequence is TGTGCCAGCAGCCCTGCCGGCAGGCTGGATCCTTATGGCTACACCTTC. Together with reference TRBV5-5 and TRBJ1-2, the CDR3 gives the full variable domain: DAGVTQSPTHLIKTRGQQVTLRCSPISGHKSVSWYQQVLGQGPQFIFQYYEKEERGRGNFPDRFSARQFPNYSSELNVNALLLGDSALYLCASSPAGRLDPYGYTFGSGTRLTVV.

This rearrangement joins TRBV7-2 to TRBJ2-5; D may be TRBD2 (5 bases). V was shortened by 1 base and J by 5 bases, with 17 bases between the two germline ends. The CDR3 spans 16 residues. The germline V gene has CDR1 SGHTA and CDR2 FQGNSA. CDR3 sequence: CASSLDLGRRWETQYF. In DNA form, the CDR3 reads TGTGCCAGCAGCTTAGATCTTGGGCGGAGGTGGGAGACCCAGTACTTC.

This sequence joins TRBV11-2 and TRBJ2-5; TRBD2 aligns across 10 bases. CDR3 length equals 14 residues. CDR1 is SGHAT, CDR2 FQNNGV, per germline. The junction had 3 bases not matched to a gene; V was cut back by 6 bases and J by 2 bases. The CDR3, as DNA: TGTGCCAGCAGTCGGACTAGCGGACAAGAGACCCAGTACTTC. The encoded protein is CASSRTSGQETQYF.

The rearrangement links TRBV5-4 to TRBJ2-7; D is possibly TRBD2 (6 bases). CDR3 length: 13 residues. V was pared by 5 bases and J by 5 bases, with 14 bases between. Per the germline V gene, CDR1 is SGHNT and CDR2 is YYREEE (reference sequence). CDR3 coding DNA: TGTGCCAGCAGGGGGGGAGGAGGGGACGAGCAGTACTTC. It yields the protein CASRGGGGDEQYF.

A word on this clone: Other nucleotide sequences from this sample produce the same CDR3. CDR3 amino acids: CASRTGDQPQHF. CDR3 nucleotides: TGTGCCAGCCGGACAGGCGATCAGCCCCAGCATTTT. The chain recombines TRBV6-5 with TRBJ1-5; 7 nucleotides agree with TRBD1. The length of the CDR3 is 12 residues. The V gene end was trimmed by 8 bases and the J gene end by 5 bases; junction bases not matched to a gene: 3. Germline CDR1 MNHEY, CDR2 SVGAGI.